A selection of T cell receptor beta chains follows, all from one sample in a study of a mutant IDH1 vaccine in newly diagnosed glioma. Sequencing used immunoSEQ multiplex PCR; TCRdb keeps in-frame clones, though not all of them. The table has about 66,000 clones, just over 85% seen once. The starting material was PBMCs, obtained from a glioma patient treated with radiotherapy, temozolomide or both. These receptors all stem from a man aged 30-40 years with glioma. Both conserved end residues are part of each CDR3. The order of the fields is V gene, D gene, J gene, clone size, CDR3 protein, CDR3 DNA. D genes are given only for firm matches. The listing skips clone size in some rows; elsewhere it reads once, few, many or a size class.

TRBV9	TRBD2	TRBJ2-1	NA	CASSVGGGEQFF	TGTGCCAGCAGCGTAGGCGGGGGTGAGCAGTTCTTC
TRBV27	NA	TRBJ2-1	NA	CASSWGSWGAGGNEQFF	TGTGCCAGCAGTTGGGGCTCGTGGGGGGCGGGTGGCAATGAGCAGTTCTTC
TRBV6-1	NA	TRBJ2-7	once	CASTPGHYYEQYF	TGTGCCAGCACCCCGGGACACTACTACGAGCAGTACTTC
TRBV4-1	NA	TRBJ1-4	NA	CASRTIMGREKLFF	TGCGCCAGCAGAACTATAATGGGGAGAGAAAAACTGTTTTTT
TRBV5-8	NA	TRBJ2-3	NA	CASSLIDSPVPDTQYF	TGTGCCAGCAGCTTAATTGACTCACCAGTCCCAGATACGCAGTATTTT
TRBV18	NA	TRBJ2-5	NA	CASSPPGGRETQYF	TGTGCCAGCTCACCCCCCGGGGGAAGAGAGACCCAGTACTTC
TRBV7-6	TRBD2	TRBJ2-3	NA	CASSLGLAGTDTQYF	TGTGCCAGCAGCTTAGGGCTAGCGGGAACAGATACGCAGTATTTT
TRBV18	TRBD1	TRBJ1-1	NA	CASSPGQVITEAFF	TGTGCCAGCTCACCTGGACAGGTTATCACTGAAGCTTTCTTT
TRBV9	NA	TRBJ1-4	few	CASSVGSGPGREKLFF	TGTGCCAGCAGCGTAGGATCGGGGCCGGGGAGGGAAAAACTGTTTTTT
TRBV19	NA	TRBJ1-1	NA	CASSAGTVNTEAFF	TGTGCCAGTTCTGCCGGGACGGTGAACACTGAAGCTTTCTTT
TRBV6-5	TRBD1	TRBJ2-5	NA	CATGDRGGETQYF	TGTGCCACCGGGGACAGGGGCGGGGAGACCCAGTACTTC
TRBV6-4	TRBD2	TRBJ2-1	once	CASSVAGGPYNEQFF	TGTGCCAGCAGCGTAGCGGGGGGGCCCTACAATGAGCAGTTCTTC
TRBV19	NA	TRBJ1-4	NA	CASSMRGSANEKLFF	TGTGCCAGTAGTATGCGGGGGTCGGCTAATGAAAAACTGTTTTTT
TRBV5-1	NA	TRBJ1-4	NA	CASSVQLATNEKLFF	TGCGCCAGCAGCGTACAGCTAGCAACTAATGAAAAACTGTTTTTT
TRBV10-1	TRBD1	TRBJ2-1	NA	CASSLQGARVQFF	TGCGCCAGCAGTTTACAGGGGGCCCGGGTGCAGTTCTTC
TRBV5-1	NA	TRBJ2-5	NA	CASSRGDRQETQYF	TGCGCCAGCAGCCGAGGGGACCGCCAAGAGACCCAGTACTTC
TRBV7-9	NA	TRBJ2-3	NA	CASSFSISRTGTDTQYF	TGTGCCAGCAGCTTTTCAATATCACGGACCGGCACAGATACGCAGTATTTT
TRBV19	NA	TRBJ1-5	few	CASSTPGGGSNQPQHF	TGTGCCAGTAGTACCCCCGGCGGGGGCTCCAATCAGCCCCAGCATTTT
TRBV6-1	NA	TRBJ2-7	NA	CASSEVIHEQYF	TGTGCCAGCAGTGAAGTCATCCACGAGCAGTACTTC
TRBV18	NA	TRBJ1-4	NA	CASSRQTSPTNEKLFF	TGTGCCAGCTCACGACAAACAAGTCCAACTAATGAAAAACTGTTTTTT
TRBV5-1	NA	TRBJ2-1	NA	CASSLVVGDQQFF	TGCGCCAGCAGCTTGGTAGTAGGGGACCAGCAGTTCTTC
TRBV5-8	NA	TRBJ2-1	NA	CASSLGGGRYNEQFF	TGTGCCAGCAGCTTAGGGGGGGGCCGCTACAATGAGCAGTTCTTC
TRBV10-1	NA	TRBJ1-4	NA	CASSVEALGGGTNEKLFF	TGCGCCAGCAGTGTCGAGGCCCTTGGAGGGGGGACTAATGAAAAACTGTTTTTT
TRBV28	NA	TRBJ1-4	NA	CASTGRREPNEKLFF	TGTGCCAGTACCGGACGCAGGGAGCCTAATGAAAAACTGTTTTTT
TRBV29-1	NA	TRBJ2-2	few	CSVRTRGNTGELFF	TGCAGCGTAAGGACCAGGGGCAACACCGGGGAGCTGTTTTTT
TRBV13	NA	TRBJ1-2	NA	CASSLGGWDGYTF	TGTGCCAGCAGCTTAGGTGGTTGGGATGGCTACACCTTC
TRBV6-1	TRBD2	TRBJ2-1	NA	CASSETSGGVGEQFF	TGTGCCAGCAGTGAGACTAGCGGGGGGGTCGGGGAGCAGTTCTTC
TRBV7-9	NA	TRBJ1-4	once	CASSPWKGATNEKLFF	TGTGCCAGCAGCCCGTGGAAGGGAGCAACTAATGAAAAACTGTTTTTT
TRBV5-6	TRBD1	TRBJ1-4	NA	CASSLDRGRQNEKLFF	TGTGCCAGCAGCTTGGACAGGGGGCGGCAAAATGAAAAACTGTTTTTT
TRBV7-9	TRBD1	TRBJ2-5	NA	CASSPRQGLQETQYF	TGTGCCAGCAGCCCCAGACAGGGGCTTCAAGAGACCCAGTACTTC
TRBV19	NA	TRBJ1-5	once	CASSIGRGSKSNQPQHF	TGTGCCAGTAGTATAGGGAGGGGTTCTAAAAGCAATCAGCCCCAGCATTTT
TRBV18	NA	TRBJ1-1	few	CASSPPSGRVTEAFF	TGTGCCAGCTCACCACCGTCTGGGAGAGTGACTGAAGCTTTCTTT
TRBV6-5	NA	TRBJ2-2	once	CASIALGAGELFF	TGTGCCAGCATCGCCTTGGGGGCCGGGGAGCTGTTTTTT
TRBV10-3	NA	TRBJ2-7	NA	CAISEAYEQYF	TGTGCCATCAGTGAGGCATACGAGCAGTACTTC
TRBV28	NA	TRBJ1-4	NA	CASSFKGGNEKLFF	TGTGCCAGCAGTTTTAAGGGAGGTAATGAAAAACTGTTTTTT
TRBV4-1	NA	TRBJ1-3	once	CASSGTPGNTGNTIYF	TGCGCCAGCAGCGGAACCCCGGGGAATACTGGAAACACCATATATTTT
TRBV4-2	TRBD2	TRBJ2-7	NA	CASSQEGGVHEQYF	TGTGCCAGCAGCCAAGAGGGGGGGGTCCACGAGCAGTACTTC
TRBV12-5	NA	TRBJ2-2	NA	CARILPATTWGSTSASDTGELFF	TGTGCTAGAATTTTGCCCGCCACCACGTGGGGTTCAACCTCTGCTTCTGACACCGGGGAGCTGTTTTTT
TRBV7-9	NA	TRBJ1-6	NA	CASSSGGPGSPLHF	TGTGCCAGCAGCTCGGGGGGACCGGGTTCACCCCTCCACTTT
TRBV5-1	TRBD2	TRBJ2-1	NA	CASSLTSGVGGEQFF	TGCGCCAGCAGCTTGACTAGCGGGGTTGGGGGTGAGCAGTTCTTC
TRBV5-6	TRBD1	TRBJ2-7	NA	CASSFPGTGETTYEQYF	TGTGCCAGCAGCTTCCCCGGGACAGGGGAGACCACCTACGAGCAGTACTTC
TRBV19	NA	TRBJ2-5	NA	CASRSFGPQETQYF	TGTGCCAGTAGATCCTTTGGACCCCAAGAGACCCAGTACTTC
TRBV5-6	TRBD2	TRBJ2-5	NA	CASNLGTRKETQYF	TGTGCCAGCAACCTGGGGACTAGGAAAGAGACCCAGTACTTC
TRBV5-1	TRBD1	TRBJ1-2	NA	CASSSGPDRGGGYTF	TGCGCCAGCAGCTCCGGGCCGGACAGGGGTGGTGGCTACACCTTC
TRBV6-5	NA	TRBJ1-5	NA	CASSSRDYQPQHF	TGTGCCAGCAGTAGCAGGGATTATCAGCCCCAGCATTTT
TRBV19	TRBD1	TRBJ2-2	NA	CASSIGRGHIGELFF	TGTGCCAGTAGTATAGGCAGGGGGCATATCGGGGAGCTGTTTTTT
TRBV18	NA	TRBJ1-1	NA	CASSPSGNTEAFF	TGTGCCAGCTCACCATCGGGGAACACTGAAGCTTTCTTT
TRBV7-9	TRBD1	TRBJ2-2	NA	CASSTETGANTGELFF	TGTGCCAGCAGCACAGAGACAGGGGCGAACACCGGGGAGCTGTTTTTT
TRBV7-7	NA	TRBJ2-1	NA	CASSLVLNNEQFF	TGTGCCAGCAGCTTAGTGCTCAACAATGAGCAGTTCTTC
TRBV6-1	NA	TRBJ1-4	once	CASSERRGGNEKLFF	TGTGCCAGCAGTGAACGAAGGGGGGGCAATGAAAAACTGTTTTTT
TRBV4-2	NA	TRBJ2-1	NA	CASSQDAVFSYNEQFF	TGTGCCAGCAGCCAAGACGCGGTTTTCTCCTACAATGAGCAGTTCTTC
TRBV18	NA	TRBJ1-2	once	CASSPPRSEPSRQGYTF	TGTGCCAGCTCACCACCAAGGTCCGAACCCTCGCGTCAGGGCTACACCTTC
TRBV7-9	NA	TRBJ1-1	NA	CASSLEIRDSEAFF	TGTGCCAGCAGCTTAGAGATCCGGGATTCTGAAGCTTTCTTT
TRBV5-1	NA	TRBJ1-1	NA	CASRLVVGTEAFF	TGCGCCAGCAGACTGGTGGTAGGCACTGAAGCTTTCTTT
TRBV7-2	NA	TRBJ1-2	NA	CASSPSVGYTF	TGTGCCAGCAGCCCAAGTGTGGGCTACACCTTC
TRBV2	TRBD1	TRBJ1-5	NA	CASIRDRVGQPQHF	TGTGCCAGCATCAGAGACAGGGTGGGACAGCCCCAGCATTTT
TRBV13	TRBD2	TRBJ2-1	NA	CASSLASGGASEQFF	TGTGCCAGCAGCTTAGCTAGCGGGGGGGCCAGTGAGCAGTTCTTC
TRBV13	TRBD2	TRBJ2-7	NA	CASSLRTSGFSYEQYF	TGTGCCAGCAGCTTACGGACTAGCGGGTTCTCCTACGAGCAGTACTTC
TRBV9	TRBD1	TRBJ1-1	few	CASSVPRQGIHTEAFF	TGTGCCAGCAGCGTCCCAAGACAGGGTATTCACACTGAAGCTTTCTTT
TRBV27	NA	TRBJ2-1	NA	CASTIGGAGEQFF	TGTGCCAGCACCATAGGAGGGGCAGGTGAGCAGTTCTTC